The rows below give T cell receptor beta chains drawn from one sample of a study of T cell repertoires in cytomegalovirus infection. TCRdb redid the calling of the reads with MiXCR, one entry per CDR3 protein. The profile shows approximately 500,000 distinct CDR3 sequences, approximately 25% of them singletons. The specimen was PBMCs. Receptors originate from a human donor in good health (CMV status not recorded). Some clones in this sample may be carry-over from other donors' samples. The CDR3 runs from the conserved cysteine through the conserved F or W.

v_call: TRBV7-9; cdr3_aa: CASSLFGDAGLAGVIKETQYF
v_call: TRBV6-2/TRBV6-3; cdr3_aa: CASSLTGYGGELFF
v_call: TRBV29-1; cdr3_aa: CSVETGALETQYF
v_call: TRBV19; cdr3_aa: CASSIGSGSSYEQYF
v_call: TRBV5-8; cdr3_aa: CASSPGTTEETQYF
v_call: TRBV7-9; cdr3_aa: CASSFDSEEQFF
v_call: TRBV7-8; cdr3_aa: CASSFADRGNTEAFF
v_call: TRBV27; cdr3_aa: CASSLSGTSAYDTQYF
v_call: TRBV27; cdr3_aa: CASSLPGQGAGEQYF
v_call: TRBV12-3/TRBV12-4; cdr3_aa: CASSRGQRGANYGYTF
v_call: TRBV2; cdr3_aa: CASSDRVDEQFF
v_call: TRBV28; cdr3_aa: CATWGRPNTDTQYF
v_call: TRBV20-1; cdr3_aa: CSATTSWNEQFF
v_call: TRBV29-1; cdr3_aa: CSATGGGSYNEQFF
v_call: TRBV6-6; cdr3_aa: CASTRQLTPFYEQYF
v_call: TRBV7-3; cdr3_aa: CASSLQGLAGDTQYF
v_call: TRBV7-9; cdr3_aa: CASSLVRYSGRILFSYEQYF
v_call: TRBV24-1; cdr3_aa: CATSDLLHTGELFF
v_call: TRBV6-5; cdr3_aa: CASNTRRTGGNSPLHF
v_call: TRBV11-2; cdr3_aa: CASSSSGLETQYF
v_call: TRBV29-1; cdr3_aa: CSAPLAGNYGYTF
v_call: TRBV6-5; cdr3_aa: CASSTETGGGEAFF
v_call: TRBV27; cdr3_aa: CASSLSVGMDTEAFF
v_call: TRBV7-2; cdr3_aa: CASAHRVDRHPMGYTF
v_call: TRBV15; cdr3_aa: CATSTPRRDTQYF
v_call: TRBV20-1; cdr3_aa: CSARDSGTTDTQYF
v_call: TRBV7-2; cdr3_aa: CASSLARETQYF
v_call: TRBV6-1; cdr3_aa: CASSEAWGTGAGTGELFF
v_call: TRBV27; cdr3_aa: CASSLSPREPLHF
v_call: TRBV6-1; cdr3_aa: CASSVTVTGRDEQYF
v_call: TRBV9; cdr3_aa: CASSVDENQPQHF
v_call: TRBV7-6; cdr3_aa: CASSLDWGGRTDTQYF
v_call: TRBV7-6; cdr3_aa: CASSLITSFNEQFF
v_call: TRBV15; cdr3_aa: CATSTGVGQGLNEQFF
v_call: TRBV11-3; cdr3_aa: CASSSNDRTLAKNIQYF
v_call: TRBV7-9; cdr3_aa: CASSLVGPVVNTEAFF
v_call: TRBV6-2/TRBV6-3; cdr3_aa: CASSPGNYEQYF
v_call: TRBV20-1; cdr3_aa: CSARGVAQETQYF
v_call: TRBV12-3/TRBV12-4; cdr3_aa: CASSWGQGVISGYTF
v_call: TRBV20-1; cdr3_aa: CSASLGGERGAWTQYF
v_call: TRBV6-6; cdr3_aa: CASTDLRTVSNYGYTF
v_call: TRBV6-4; cdr3_aa: CASSEPGLAPNEQFF
v_call: TRBV20-1; cdr3_aa: CSASGGGASQETQYF
v_call: TRBV7-2; cdr3_aa: CASSYMGGLDTEAFF
v_call: TRBV27; cdr3_aa: CASSPKAGVEQFF
v_call: TRBV6-2/TRBV6-3; cdr3_aa: CASSGRRLAGEPTFF
v_call: TRBV6-5; cdr3_aa: CASSYSIVYPLHF
v_call: TRBV6-5; cdr3_aa: CASRSGGRYNEQFF
v_call: TRBV4-1; cdr3_aa: CASSQTGAFGNTIYF
v_call: TRBV7-8; cdr3_aa: CASSLENWGTEAFF
v_call: TRBV19; cdr3_aa: CASSPAGIMGSYGYTF
v_call: TRBV7-3; cdr3_aa: CASSSSGQSGTYNEQFF
v_call: TRBV18; cdr3_aa: CASSPVPYEQYF
v_call: TRBV27; cdr3_aa: CASSFLGPETQYF
v_call: TRBV4-1; cdr3_aa: CASSQAGGMRGETQYF
v_call: TRBV12-3/TRBV12-4; cdr3_aa: CASSLVPPGEKLFF
v_call: TRBV20-1; cdr3_aa: CSASSDAGTDTQYF